A selection of T cell receptor beta chains follows, all from one sample in a study of shared clonotypes between healthy human individuals. Clones were sequenced by immunoSEQ multiplex PCR, and TCRdb holds only the in-frame ones, with some missing. This table has roughly 490,000 clones, around 80% appearing once. Sequenced material: PBMCs. These receptors were taken from a woman aged 40 to 50 in good health. Some clones in this sample may be carry-over from other donors' samples. Both conserved end residues are part of each CDR3. Fields, in order: V gene, J gene, D gene, clone size, CDR3 protein, CDR3 DNA. D genes are given only for firm matches. Rows may omit the clone size; those that give it use once, few, many or a size class.

TRBV28,TRBJ2-7,TRBD1,.,CASGSPGQGSSYEQYF,TGTGCCAGCGGGTCCCCGGGACAGGGGTCCTCCTACGAGCAGTACTTC
TRBV28,TRBJ1-3,.,.,CASSTTDRLGNTIYF,TGTGCCAGCAGTACCACCGACAGACTCGGAAACACCATATATTTT
TRBV9,TRBJ2-2,.,many,CASSVVGDTGELFF,TGTGCCAGCAGCGTAGTCGGAGACACCGGGGAGCTGTTTTTT
TRBV7-2,TRBJ2-3,.,.,CASSSRRGNTDTQYF,TGTGCCAGCAGCTCCAGAAGAGGGAACACAGATACGCAGTATTTT
TRBV7-6,TRBJ2-7,.,.,CASSLAVPYEQYF,TGTGCCAGCAGCTTAGCGGTACCCTACGAGCAGTACTTC
TRBV5-6,TRBJ2-1,TRBD2,many,CASSLEIGTSGYNEQFF,TGTGCCAGCAGCTTGGAGATCGGGACTAGTGGTTACAATGAGCAGTTCTTC
TRBV9,TRBJ1-2,TRBD1,.,CASSVGDRGRSANYGYTF,TGTGCCAGCAGCGTAGGCGACAGGGGGCGCTCGGCTAACTATGGCTACACCTTC
TRBV18,TRBJ2-7,TRBD2,.,CASSPVEGSGSTYEQYF,TGTGCCAGCTCACCAGTCGAGGGGAGCGGGAGTACCTACGAGCAGTACTTC
TRBV28,TRBJ2-5,TRBD2,few,CASSETSGREETQYF,TGTGCCAGCAGCGAGACTAGCGGGAGGGAAGAGACCCAGTACTTC
TRBV5-1,TRBJ2-7,.,.,CASSSELGYEQYF,TGCGCCAGCAGCTCGGAGCTGGGTTACGAGCAGTACTTC
TRBV6-4,TRBJ2-5,.,few,CASSSGARETQYF,TGTGCCAGCAGCTCGGGGGCTAGGGAGACCCAGTACTTC
TRBV5-4,TRBJ2-7,TRBD1,.,CASSLGQGAQYEQYF,TGTGCCAGCAGCTTGGGACAGGGGGCGCAATACGAGCAGTACTTC
TRBV21-1,TRBJ2-3,.,.,CASSKGDGTSRRADTQYF,TGTGCCAGCAGCAAAGGGGACGGGACTTCCAGAAGGGCAGATACGCAGTATTTT
TRBV30,TRBJ1-6,TRBD1,few,CAWSATGDSPLHF,TGTGCCTGGAGTGCCACAGGGGATTCACCCCTCCACTTT
TRBV5-1,TRBJ1-3,.,.,CASSFSGTVLGNTIYF,TGCGCCAGCAGCTTTTCCGGGACCGTGCTCGGAAACACCATATATTTT
TRBV9,TRBJ2-7,TRBD1,.,CASSVGIGGQGTYEQYF,TGTGCCAGCAGCGTAGGGATTGGGGGACAGGGCACCTACGAGCAGTACTTC
TRBV29-1,TRBJ2-5,.,.,CSVLGGETQYF,TGCAGCGTTCTCGGCGGAGAGACCCAGTACTTC
TRBV19,TRBJ2-3,.,.,CASGKVGISNTQYF,TGTGCCAGCGGAAAGGTGGGGATTTCAAATACGCAGTATTTT
TRBV30,TRBJ2-1,TRBD2,.,CAWIPPGLAGGPGRQFF,TGTGCCTGGATCCCCCCGGGACTAGCGGGAGGGCCGGGTAGGCAGTTCTTC
TRBV27,TRBJ2-7,.,.,CASGRAGSSYEQYF,TGTGCCAGCGGAAGGGCAGGGAGCTCCTACGAGCAGTACTTC
TRBV11-2,TRBJ1-3,.,.,CASSLNSGNTIYF,TGTGCCAGCAGCCTCAACTCTGGAAACACCATATATTTT
TRBV28,TRBJ2-7,.,many,CASRKQGYEQYF,TGTGCCAGCAGGAAACAGGGTTACGAGCAGTACTTC
TRBV18,TRBJ2-5,.,few,CASSLGRGEETQYF,TGTGCCAGCTCACTGGGAAGGGGAGAAGAGACCCAGTACTTC
TRBV25-1,TRBJ1-2,.,.,CASSEQGHYGYTF,TGTGCCAGCAGTGAGCAGGGGCACTATGGCTACACCTTC
TRBV5-1,TRBJ2-3,.,.,CASSPVPGRHTDTQYF,TGCGCCAGCAGCCCCGTCCCGGGCCGACACACAGATACGCAGTATTTT
TRBV19,TRBJ2-1,.,.,CASSIGSQGYNEQFF,TGTGCCAGTAGTATTGGCAGTCAAGGATACAATGAGCAGTTCTTC
TRBV5-1,TRBJ1-4,.,few,CASSLYQATEKLFF,TGCGCCAGCAGCTTGTATCAGGCCACGGAAAAACTGTTTTTT
TRBV28,TRBJ2-7,TRBD1,.,CASRPGQATYEQYF,TGTGCCAGCAGGCCGGGACAGGCAACCTACGAGCAGTACTTC
TRBV5-5,TRBJ1-2,.,few,CASSPVQGTEVGF,TGTGCCAGCAGCCCAGTCCAGGGGACCGAAGTCGGCTTC
TRBV6-4,TRBJ2-1,TRBD2,.,CASSDEAGGRNEQFF,TGTGCCAGCAGTGACGAAGCGGGAGGGCGGAATGAGCAGTTCTTC
TRBV30,TRBJ2-5,.,.,CAWSGRRGAGRSKETQYF,TGTGCCTGGAGTGGGAGACGGGGGGCCGGGAGGTCCAAAGAGACCCAGTACTTC
TRBV11-2,TRBJ2-1,TRBD1,.,CASSVNRGRMSQFF,TGTGCCAGCAGCGTAAACAGGGGGCGGATGAGCCAGTTCTTC
TRBV4-3,TRBJ2-7,TRBD1,.,CASSQVTGGVGSYEQYF,TGCGCCAGCAGCCAAGTCACAGGGGGCGTGGGCTCCTACGAGCAGTACTTC
TRBV7-2,TRBJ2-4,TRBD2,.,CASSLIAGGRDIQYF,TGTGCCAGCAGCCTAATAGCGGGAGGGAGGGACATTCAGTACTTC
TRBV7-2,TRBJ2-7,TRBD2,.,CASSLAGGSSYEQYF,TGTGCCAGCAGTCTAGCGGGAGGGAGCTCCTACGAGCAGTACTTC
TRBV29-1,TRBJ2-4,TRBD1,many,CSVVRGQGTAKNIQYF,TGCAGCGTTGTCAGGGGACAGGGGACGGCCAAAAACATTCAGTACTTC
TRBV7-7,TRBJ2-5,.,.,CASSLGLQETQYF,TGTGCTAGCAGCTTAGGACTGCAAGAGACCCAGTACTTC
TRBV14,TRBJ1-1,.,.,CASSQDRGGLSTEAFF,TGTGCCAGCAGCCAAGATCGAGGGGGGCTAAGTACTGAAGCTTTCTTT
TRBV2,TRBJ2-2,.,.,CASSDKGGRNGELFF,TGTGCCAGCAGTGATAAGGGCGGAAGGAACGGGGAGCTGTTTTTT
TRBV10-3,TRBJ2-1,TRBD2,.,CAISESLAETYNEQFF,TGTGCCATCAGTGAGTCACTAGCGGAGACCTATAATGAGCAGTTCTTC
TRBV29-1,TRBJ2-1,.,.,CSVGFSANNEQFF,TGCAGCGTTGGCTTTAGCGCCAACAATGAGCAGTTCTTC
TRBV5-1,TRBJ2-1,TRBD2,.,CASSLAASGTYNEQFF,TGCGCCAGCAGCTTGGCGGCCAGCGGGACCTACAATGAGCAGTTCTTC
TRBV19,TRBJ1-5,.,.,CASSIRLNQPQHF,TGTGCCAGTAGTATAAGGCTGAATCAGCCCCAGCATTTT